This T cell receptor beta chain emerged from a study of blood T cell repertoires in COVID-19 (TCRdb year 2020). Some background on the complete study: Collaborator samples came from the United States, Italy and Spain and covered acute and convalescent phases of COVID-19. The samples were drawn from two sources: the first 160 participants of the ongoing ImmuneRACE study, and fewer than 1,500 subjects contributed by 6 global collaborators. A de-identified subject ID, COVID-19 status, age in years and sex were almost always included in the sample metadata. The repertoires were released in a freely available public database meant as a resource for research on the immune response to SARS-CoV-2. The dataset comprised deeply sampled blood TCRbeta repertoires from subjects exposed to, actively infected with, or recovered from COVID-19. HLA class I and class II types, where available, came from metadata supplied by the sample provider rather than from assay-based typing. The material from the prospective study consisted of cDNA or gDNA derived from T cells, B-cell-depleted T cells, or PBMCs. Study-level results and caveats: The quantity of clinical and demographic metadata differed by source and by participant and was supplied without curation.

From the germline V gene (reference sequence), CDR1 is MNHEY and CDR2 is SMNVEV. V ends up 6 bases short and J 1 base short, with an unmatched junction base count of 5. The CDR3 has 14 amino acids, counting the end cysteine and phenylalanine. Of all the DNA, just the CDR3 is kept, 42 bases in frame from base 1. At one collaborating source in Seattle, patients were enrolled during active infection and were followed longitudinally through the course of disease. The collaborating institutions used their own protocols to collect whole blood in K2EDTA tubes. Collaborator samples were shipped for TCRbeta analysis as frozen whole blood, isolated PBMCs, or DNA extracted from either sample type. The immunoSEQ Assay, a bias-controlled multiplex PCR, was used to amplify TCRbeta CDR3 regions from genomic DNA. The published analysis was carried out like this. Within the assay, amplification of reference gene primers was used to estimate how many nucleated cells each sample contained. To quantify the absolute abundance of each unique TCRbeta CDR3 rearrangement, sequence reads were collapsed and filtered. For each sample, productive Simpson clonality was calculated by taking the square root of Simpson's diversity index across productive rearrangements. Held by TCRdb, this immuneACCESS table contains in-frame sequences only and omits some clones. Under half of the omission traces to an unresolved V gene where checked; the cause of the rest is unknown. The V and J calls and the clone size are those of that table, but D and trimming were determined from the DNA. The sample profile shows some 150,000 clones; 80% to 90% of them were found once. The ten biggest clones cover approximately 11% of the sample.

As concerns this clone: No cognate antigen has been identified for it. Base qualities are missing; no much larger clone stands one base away.

The TCR comes from a woman in her sixties with COVID-19, enrolled during active disease. The rearrangement joined TRBV27 to TRBJ1-1; 7 bases in the middle match TRBD1. Material for sequencing was peripheral blood. The CDR3 protein: CASSLTGANTEAFF. The bases read TGTGCCAGCAGCTTAACAGGGGCGAACACTGAAGCTTTCTTT.